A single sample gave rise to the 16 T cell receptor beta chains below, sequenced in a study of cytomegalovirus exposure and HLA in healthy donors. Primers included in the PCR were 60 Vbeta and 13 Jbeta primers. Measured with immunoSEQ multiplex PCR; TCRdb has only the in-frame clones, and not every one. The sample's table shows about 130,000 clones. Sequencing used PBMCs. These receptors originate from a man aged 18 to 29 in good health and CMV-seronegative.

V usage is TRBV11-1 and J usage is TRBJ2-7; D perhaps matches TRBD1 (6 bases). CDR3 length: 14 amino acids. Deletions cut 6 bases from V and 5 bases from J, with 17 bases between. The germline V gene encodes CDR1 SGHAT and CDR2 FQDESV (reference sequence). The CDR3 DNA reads TGTGCCAGCAGGTCCGGGACACGGAGGAACGAGCAGTACTTC. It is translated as CASRSGTRRNEQYF.

The CDR3 bases are TGCGCCAGCAGTCGGAGGGACAGGGACGGGGAAGAGACCCAGTACTTC. It is translated as CASSRRDRDGEETQYF. This chain links TRBV5-1 with TRBJ2-5, with 9 bases that match TRBD1. V dropped 5 bases and J dropped 3; count of bases not matched to a gene: 11. The CDR3 spans 16 residues. Germline assignment: CDR1 SGHRS and CDR2 YFSETQ.

In nucleotides, the CDR3 is TGTGCCAGCAGTTTTCAGGGGGATAACACTGAAGCTTTCTTT. Its translation: CASSFQGDNTEAFF. J is TRBJ1-1 and V is TRBV27; TRBD1 agrees at 7 bases. V lost 3 bases, J lost 2 bases, and 3 bases stayed unmatched. Germline lookup yields CDR1 MNHEY and CDR2 SMNVEV (reference sequence). This CDR3 is 14 amino acids long.

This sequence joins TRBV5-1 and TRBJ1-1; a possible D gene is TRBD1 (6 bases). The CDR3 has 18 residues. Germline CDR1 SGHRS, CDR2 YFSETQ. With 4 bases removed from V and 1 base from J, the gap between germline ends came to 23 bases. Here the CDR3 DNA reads TGCGCCAGCAGCATGCGTGGGGGGGCCTTCCACCCGAACACTGAAGCTTTCTTT. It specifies CASSMRGGAFHPNTEAFF.

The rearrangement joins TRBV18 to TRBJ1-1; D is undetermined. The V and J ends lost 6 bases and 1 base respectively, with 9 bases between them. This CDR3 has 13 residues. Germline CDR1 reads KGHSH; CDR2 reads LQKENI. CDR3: CASSPTENTEAFF. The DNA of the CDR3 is TGTGCCAGCTCGCCTACAGAGAACACTGAAGCTTTCTTT.

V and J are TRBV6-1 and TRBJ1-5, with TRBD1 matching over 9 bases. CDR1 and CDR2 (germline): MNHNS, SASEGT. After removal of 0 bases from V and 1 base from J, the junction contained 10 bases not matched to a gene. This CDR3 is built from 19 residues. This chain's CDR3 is CASSEARGTGLRSNQPQHF. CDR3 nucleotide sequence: TGTGCCAGCAGTGAAGCGCGGGGGACAGGGTTGCGGAGCAATCAGCCCCAGCATTTT.

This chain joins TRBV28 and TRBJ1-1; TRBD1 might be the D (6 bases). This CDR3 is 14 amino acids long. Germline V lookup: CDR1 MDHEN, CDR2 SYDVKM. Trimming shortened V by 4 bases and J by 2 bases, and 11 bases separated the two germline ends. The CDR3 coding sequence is TGTGCCAGCAGTTCGATACAGGGTAACACTGAAGCTTTCTTT. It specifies CASSSIQGNTEAFF.

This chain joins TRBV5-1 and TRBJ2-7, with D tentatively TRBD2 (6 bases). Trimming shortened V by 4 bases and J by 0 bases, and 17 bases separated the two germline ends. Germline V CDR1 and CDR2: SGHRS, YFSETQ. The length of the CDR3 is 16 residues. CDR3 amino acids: CASSRSTDYSSYEQYF. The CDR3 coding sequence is TGCGCCAGCAGCCGTTCGACGGACTACTCCTCCTACGAGCAGTACTTC. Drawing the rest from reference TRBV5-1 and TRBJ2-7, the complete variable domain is KAGVTQTPRYLIKTRGQQVTLSCSPISGHRSVSWYQQTPGQGLQFLFEYFSETQRNKGNFPGRFSGRQFSNSRSEMNVSTLELGDSALYLCASSRSTDYSSYEQYFGPGTRLTVT.

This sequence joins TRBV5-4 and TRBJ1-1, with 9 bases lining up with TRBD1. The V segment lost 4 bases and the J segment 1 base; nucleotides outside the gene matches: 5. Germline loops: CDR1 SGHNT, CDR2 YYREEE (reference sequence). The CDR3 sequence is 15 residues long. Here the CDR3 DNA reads TGTGCCAGCAGCCAAGGACAGGGGTGGAACACTGAAGCTTTCTTT. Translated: CASSQGQGWNTEAFF. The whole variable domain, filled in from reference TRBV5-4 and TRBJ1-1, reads ETGVTQSPTHLIKTRGQQVTLRCSSQSGHNTVSWYQQALGQGPQFIFQYYREEENGRGNFPPRFSGLQFPNYSSELNVNALELDDSALYLCASSQGQGWNTEAFFGQGTRLTVV.

CDR3: CASSPHRGAGKEGNQPQHF. The CDR3 DNA is TGCGCCAGCAGCCCGCACAGGGGGGCAGGGAAAGAGGGCAATCAGCCCCAGCATTTT. The chain recombines TRBV4-1 with TRBJ1-5; 8 bases are a match to TRBD1. Trimming removed 4 bases from V and 2 bases from J; junction bases left unmatched: 16. The CDR3 covers 19 residues. Germline-derived CDR1 and CDR2 are MGHRA and YSYEKL.

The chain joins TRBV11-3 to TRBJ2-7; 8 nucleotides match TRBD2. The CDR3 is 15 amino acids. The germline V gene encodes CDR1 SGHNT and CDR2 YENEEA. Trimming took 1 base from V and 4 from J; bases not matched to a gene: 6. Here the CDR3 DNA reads TGTGCCAGCAGCTTAGCTAGGCGGGAGGTTTACGAGCAGTACTTC. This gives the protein CASSLARREVYEQYF. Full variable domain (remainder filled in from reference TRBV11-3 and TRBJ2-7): EAGVVQSPRYKIIEKKQPVAFWCNPISGHNTLYWYLQNLGQGPELLIRYENEEAVDDSQLPKDRFSAERLKGVDSTLKIQPAELGDSAVYLCASSLARREVYEQYFGPGTRLTVT.

CDR3 DNA sequence: TGTGCCAGCAGCGTAGGTAGCAGTCAAGGAGAGACCCAGTACTTC. Its protein is CASSVGSSQGETQYF. The chain is built from TRBV9 and TRBJ2-5; D not certain. The V and J ends lost 0 bases and 4 bases respectively, with 13 bases between them. This CDR3 comprises 15 residues. Germline loops: CDR1 SGDLS, CDR2 YYNGEE. The full variable domain, its missing parts supplied by reference TRBV9 and TRBJ2-5, is DSGVTQTPKHLITATGQRVTLRCSPRSGDLSVYWYQQSLDQGLQFLIQYYNGEERAKGNILERFSAQQFPDLHSELNLSSLELGDSALYFCASSVGSSQGETQYFGPGTRLLVL.

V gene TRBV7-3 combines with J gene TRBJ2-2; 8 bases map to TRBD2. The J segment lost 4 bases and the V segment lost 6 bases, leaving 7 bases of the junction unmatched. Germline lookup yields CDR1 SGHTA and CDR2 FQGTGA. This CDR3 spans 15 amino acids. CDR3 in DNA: TGTGCCAGCAGGTTTAGCGGGAACCCCACCGGGGAGCTGTTTTTT. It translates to CASRFSGNPTGELFF. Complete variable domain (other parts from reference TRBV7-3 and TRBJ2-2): GAGVSQTPSNKVTEKGKYVELRCDPISGHTALYWYRQSLGQGPEFLIYFQGTGAADDSGLPNDRFFAVRPEGSVSTLKIQRTERGDSAVYLCASRFSGNPTGELFFGEGSRLTVL.

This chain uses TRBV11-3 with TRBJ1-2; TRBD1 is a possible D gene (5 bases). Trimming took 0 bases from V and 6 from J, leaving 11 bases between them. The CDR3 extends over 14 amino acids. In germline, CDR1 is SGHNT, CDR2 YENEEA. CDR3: CASSLDQGVNGYTF. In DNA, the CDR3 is TGTGCCAGCAGCTTAGATCAGGGTGTGAATGGCTACACCTTC.

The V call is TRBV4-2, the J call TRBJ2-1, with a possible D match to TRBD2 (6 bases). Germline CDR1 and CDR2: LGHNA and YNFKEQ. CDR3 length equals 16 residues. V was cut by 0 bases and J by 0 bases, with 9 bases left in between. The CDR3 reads CASSQDGGSSYNEQFF. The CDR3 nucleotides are TGTGCCAGCAGCCAAGACGGAGGGAGCTCCTACAATGAGCAGTTCTTC.

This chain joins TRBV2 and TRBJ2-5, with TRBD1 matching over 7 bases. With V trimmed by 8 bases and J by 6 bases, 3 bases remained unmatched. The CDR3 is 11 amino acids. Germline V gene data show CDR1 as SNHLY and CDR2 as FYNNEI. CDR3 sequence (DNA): TGTGCCAGCGGACAGGTGAAGACCCAGTACTTC. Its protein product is CASGQVKTQYF. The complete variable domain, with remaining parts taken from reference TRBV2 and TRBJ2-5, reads EPEVTQTPSHQVTQMGQEVILRCVPISNHLYFYWYRQILGQKVEFLVSFYNNEISEKSEIFDDQFSVERPDGSNFTLKIRSTKLEDSAMYFCASGQVKTQYFGPGTRLLVL.